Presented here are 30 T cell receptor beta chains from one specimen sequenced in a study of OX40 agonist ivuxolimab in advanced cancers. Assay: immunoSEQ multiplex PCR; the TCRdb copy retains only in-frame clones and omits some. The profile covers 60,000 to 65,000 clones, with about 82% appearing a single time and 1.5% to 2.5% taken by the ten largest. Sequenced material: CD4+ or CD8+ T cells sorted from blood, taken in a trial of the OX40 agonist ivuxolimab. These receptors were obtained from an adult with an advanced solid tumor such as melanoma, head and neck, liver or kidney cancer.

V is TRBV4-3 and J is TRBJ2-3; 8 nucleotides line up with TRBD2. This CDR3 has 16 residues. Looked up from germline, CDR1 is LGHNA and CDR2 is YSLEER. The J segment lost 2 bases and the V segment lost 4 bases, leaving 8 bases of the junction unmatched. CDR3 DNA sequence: TGCGCCAGCAGCCCCGGGGGGGTAGCGGTCACAGATACGCAGTATTTT. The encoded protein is CASSPGGVAVTDTQYF.

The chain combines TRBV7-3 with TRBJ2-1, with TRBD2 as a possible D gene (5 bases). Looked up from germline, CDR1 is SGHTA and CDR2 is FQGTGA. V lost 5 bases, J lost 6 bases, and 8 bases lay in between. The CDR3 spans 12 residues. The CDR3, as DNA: TGTGCCAGCAGCGCAACTAGCAATGAGCAGTTCTTC. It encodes CASSATSNEQFF.

The CDR3 DNA reads as TGTGCCAGCAGTGACAGATACACTGAAGCTTTCTTT. Amino acids: CASSDRYTEAFF. This chain uses TRBV25-1 with TRBJ1-1, with D hard to call. This CDR3 comprises 12 residues. The germline V gene encodes CDR1 MGHDK and CDR2 SYGVNS. Between the trimmed V and J ends, which lost 3 bases and 3 bases, there was a span of 5 bases.

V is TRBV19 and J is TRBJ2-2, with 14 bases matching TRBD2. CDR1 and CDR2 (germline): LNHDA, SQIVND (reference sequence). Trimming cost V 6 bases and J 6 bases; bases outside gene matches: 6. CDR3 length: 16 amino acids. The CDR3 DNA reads TGTGCCAGTAGGGGACTAGCGGGAGATAGAGCCGGGGAGCTGTTTTTT. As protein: CASRGLAGDRAGELFF.

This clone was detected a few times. The CDR3 bases are TGTGCCAGCAAGCCGACAGGCGGGGGAGAGACCCAGTACTTC. As protein: CASKPTGGGETQYF. J is TRBJ2-5 and V is TRBV2; maybe TRBD2 (7 bases). This CDR3 is built from 14 residues. CDR1 is SNHLY, CDR2 FYNNEI, per germline. The V gene lost 7 bases and the J gene lost 4 bases, with 16 bases spanning the gap.

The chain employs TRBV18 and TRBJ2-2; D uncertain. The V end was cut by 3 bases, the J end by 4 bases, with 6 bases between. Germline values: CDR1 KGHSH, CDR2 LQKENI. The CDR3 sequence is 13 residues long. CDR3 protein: CASSPTITGELFF. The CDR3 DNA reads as TGTGCCAGCTCACCTACAATCACCGGGGAGCTGTTTTTT.

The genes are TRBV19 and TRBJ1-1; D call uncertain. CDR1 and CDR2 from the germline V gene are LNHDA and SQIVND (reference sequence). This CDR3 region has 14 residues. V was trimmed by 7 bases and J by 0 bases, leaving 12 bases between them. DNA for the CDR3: TGTGCCAGTAACAAGGCATCTATGAACACTGAAGCTTTCTTT. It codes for CASNKASMNTEAFF.

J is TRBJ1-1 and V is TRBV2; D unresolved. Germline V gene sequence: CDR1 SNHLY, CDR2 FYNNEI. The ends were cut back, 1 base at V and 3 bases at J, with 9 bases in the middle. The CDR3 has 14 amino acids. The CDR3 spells CASSEGGRDTEAFF. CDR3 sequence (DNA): TGTGCCAGCAGTGAAGGAGGACGGGACACTGAAGCTTTCTTT.

The CDR3, as DNA: TGTGCCAGCAGCTTAGGGGGAAGCAACACCGGGGAGCTGTTTTTT. Translated, it gives CASSLGGSNTGELFF. The chain combines TRBV7-8 with TRBJ2-2; D unclear. CDR3 length: 15 residues. V was trimmed by 1 base and J by 2 bases, leaving 8 bases between them. The V gene's germline CDR1 is SGHVS and CDR2 FQNEAQ.

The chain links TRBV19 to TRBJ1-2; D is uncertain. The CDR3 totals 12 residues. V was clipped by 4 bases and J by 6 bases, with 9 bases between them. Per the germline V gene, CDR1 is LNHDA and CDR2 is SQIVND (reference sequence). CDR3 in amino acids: CASSNNFHGYTF. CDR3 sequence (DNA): TGTGCCAGTAGTAACAACTTCCATGGCTACACCTTC.

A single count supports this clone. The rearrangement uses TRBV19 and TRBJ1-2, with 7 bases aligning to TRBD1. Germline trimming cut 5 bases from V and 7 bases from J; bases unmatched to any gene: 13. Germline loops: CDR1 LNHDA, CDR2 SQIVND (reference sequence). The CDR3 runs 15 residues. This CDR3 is CASSAEQGRDGGYTF. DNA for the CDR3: TGTGCCAGTAGTGCAGAACAGGGGCGCGATGGTGGCTACACCTTC. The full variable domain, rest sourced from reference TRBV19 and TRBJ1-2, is DGGITQSPKYLFRKEGQNVTLSCEQNLNHDAMYWYRQDPGQGLRLIYYSQIVNDFQKGDIAEGYSVSREKKESFPLTVTSAQKNPTAFYLCASSAEQGRDGGYTFGSGTRLTVV.

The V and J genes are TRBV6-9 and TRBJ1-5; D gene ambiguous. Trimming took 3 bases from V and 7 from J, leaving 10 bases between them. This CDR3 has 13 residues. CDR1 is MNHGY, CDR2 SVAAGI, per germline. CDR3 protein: CASSYSNGQPQHF. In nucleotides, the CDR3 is TGTGCCAGCAGTTACTCGAACGGGCAGCCCCAGCATTTT.

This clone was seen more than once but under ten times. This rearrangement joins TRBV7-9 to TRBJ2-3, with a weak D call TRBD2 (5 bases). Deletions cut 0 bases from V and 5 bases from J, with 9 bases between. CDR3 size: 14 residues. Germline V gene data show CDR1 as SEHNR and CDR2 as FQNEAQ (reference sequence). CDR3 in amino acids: CASSLAEGGDTQYF. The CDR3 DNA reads TGTGCCAGCAGCTTAGCGGAAGGAGGAGATACGCAGTATTTT.

The CDR3 nucleotides read TGCGCCAGCAGCTTCCAAGCGGGGAACTACGAGCAGTACTTC. Translation gives CASSFQAGNYEQYF. This sequence joins TRBV5-1 and TRBJ2-7, with 7 bases identical to TRBD2. Germline trimming cut 2 bases from V and 3 bases from J; bases unmatched to any gene: 5. This CDR3 has 14 amino acids. Germline V CDR1 and CDR2: SGHRS, YFSETQ.

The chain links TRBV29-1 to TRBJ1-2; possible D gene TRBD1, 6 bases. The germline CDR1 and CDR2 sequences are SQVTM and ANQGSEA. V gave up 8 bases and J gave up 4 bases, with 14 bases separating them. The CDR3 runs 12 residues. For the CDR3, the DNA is TGCAGCACCGGGGGGGCAACCTATGGCTACACCTTC. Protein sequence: CSTGGATYGYTF.

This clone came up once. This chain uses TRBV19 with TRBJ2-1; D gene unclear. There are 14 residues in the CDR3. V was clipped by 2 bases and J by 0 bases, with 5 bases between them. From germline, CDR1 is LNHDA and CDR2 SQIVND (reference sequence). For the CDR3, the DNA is TGTGCCAGTAGTATAACGGACTCCTACAATGAGCAGTTCTTC. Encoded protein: CASSITDSYNEQFF. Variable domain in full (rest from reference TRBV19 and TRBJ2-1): DGGITQSPKYLFRKEGQNVTLSCEQNLNHDAMYWYRQDPGQGLRLIYYSQIVNDFQKGDIAEGYSVSREKKESFPLTVTSAQKNPTAFYLCASSITDSYNEQFFGPGTRLTVL.

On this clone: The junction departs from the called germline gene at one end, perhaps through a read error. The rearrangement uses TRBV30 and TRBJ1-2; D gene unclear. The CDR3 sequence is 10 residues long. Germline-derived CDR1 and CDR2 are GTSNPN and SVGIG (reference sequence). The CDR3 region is CAWRVEPADF. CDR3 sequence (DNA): TGTGCCTGGAGGGTGGAGCCGGCCGACTTC.

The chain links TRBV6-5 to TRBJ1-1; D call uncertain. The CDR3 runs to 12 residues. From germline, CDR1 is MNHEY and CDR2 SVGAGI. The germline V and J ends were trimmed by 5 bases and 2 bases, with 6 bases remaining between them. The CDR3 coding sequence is TGTGCCAGCAGTCACCTTAACACTGAAGCTTTCTTT. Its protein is CASSHLNTEAFF.

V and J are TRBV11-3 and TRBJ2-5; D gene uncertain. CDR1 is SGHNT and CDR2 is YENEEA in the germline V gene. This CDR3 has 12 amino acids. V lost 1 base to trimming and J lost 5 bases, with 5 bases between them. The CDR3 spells CASSLVEETQYF. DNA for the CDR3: TGTGCCAGCAGCTTAGTGGAGGAGACCCAGTACTTC. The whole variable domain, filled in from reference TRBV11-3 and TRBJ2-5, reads EAGVVQSPRYKIIEKKQPVAFWCNPISGHNTLYWYLQNLGQGPELLIRYENEEAVDDSQLPKDRFSAERLKGVDSTLKIQPAELGDSAVYLCASSLVEETQYFGPGTRLLVL.

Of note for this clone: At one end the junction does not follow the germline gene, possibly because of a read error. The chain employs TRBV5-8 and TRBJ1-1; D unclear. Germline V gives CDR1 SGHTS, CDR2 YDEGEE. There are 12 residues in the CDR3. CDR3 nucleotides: TGTGCCAGCAGCTTGTTCAATCCTGAAGCTTTCTTC. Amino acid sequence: CASSLFNPEAFF.

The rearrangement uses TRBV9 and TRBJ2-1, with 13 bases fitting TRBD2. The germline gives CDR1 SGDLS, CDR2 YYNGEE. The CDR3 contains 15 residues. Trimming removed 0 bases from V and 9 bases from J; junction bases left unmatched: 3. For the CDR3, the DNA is TGTGCCAGCAGCGTAGTAGGGACTAGCGGGACTGAGCAGTTCTTC. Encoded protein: CASSVVGTSGTEQFF.

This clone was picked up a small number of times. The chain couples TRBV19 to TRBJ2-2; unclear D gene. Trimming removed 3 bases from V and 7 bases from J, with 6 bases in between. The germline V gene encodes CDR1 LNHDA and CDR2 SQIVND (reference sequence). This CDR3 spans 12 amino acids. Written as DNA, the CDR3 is TGTGCCAGTAGTATTCACAACGGGGAGCTGTTTTTT. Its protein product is CASSIHNGELFF.

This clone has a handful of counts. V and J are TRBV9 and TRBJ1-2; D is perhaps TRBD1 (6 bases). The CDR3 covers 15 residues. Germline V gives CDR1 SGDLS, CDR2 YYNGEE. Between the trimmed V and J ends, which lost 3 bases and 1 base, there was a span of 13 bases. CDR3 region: CASSDETGNNYGYTF. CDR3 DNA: TGTGCCAGCAGCGATGAGACAGGCAATAACTATGGCTACACCTTC.

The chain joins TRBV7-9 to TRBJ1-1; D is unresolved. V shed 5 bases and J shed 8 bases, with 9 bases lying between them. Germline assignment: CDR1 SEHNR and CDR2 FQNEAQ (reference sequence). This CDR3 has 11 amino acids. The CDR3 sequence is CASSLPLEAFF. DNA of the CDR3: TGTGCCAGCAGCCTACCCCTCGAAGCTTTCTTT.

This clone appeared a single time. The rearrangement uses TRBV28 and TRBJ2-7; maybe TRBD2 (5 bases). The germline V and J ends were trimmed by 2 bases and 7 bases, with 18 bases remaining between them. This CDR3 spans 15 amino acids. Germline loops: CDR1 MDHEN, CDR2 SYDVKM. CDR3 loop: CASSLRRLRGSEQYV. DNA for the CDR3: TGTGCCAGCAGTTTAAGACGGCTTCGGGGATCGGAGCAGTACGTC.

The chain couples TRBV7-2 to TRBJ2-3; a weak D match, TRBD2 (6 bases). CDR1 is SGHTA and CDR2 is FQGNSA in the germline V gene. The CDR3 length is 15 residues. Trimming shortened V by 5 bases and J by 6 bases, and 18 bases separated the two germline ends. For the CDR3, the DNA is TGTGCCAGCAGCCCGAAACATCTAGCGACGGATACGCAGTATTTT. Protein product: CASSPKHLATDTQYF.

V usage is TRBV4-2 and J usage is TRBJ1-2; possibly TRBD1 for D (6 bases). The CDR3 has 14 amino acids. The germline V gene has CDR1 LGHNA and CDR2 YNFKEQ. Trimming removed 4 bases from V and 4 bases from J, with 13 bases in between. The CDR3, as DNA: TGTGCCAGCAGCCCGAACAGGGCCGGCTATGGCTACACCTTC. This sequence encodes CASSPNRAGYGYTF.

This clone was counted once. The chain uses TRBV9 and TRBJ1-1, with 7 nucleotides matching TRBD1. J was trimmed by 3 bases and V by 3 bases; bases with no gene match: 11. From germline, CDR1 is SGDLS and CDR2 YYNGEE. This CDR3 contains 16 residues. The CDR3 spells CASSGRQGSVDTEAFF. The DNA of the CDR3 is TGTGCCAGCAGCGGCCGACAGGGTAGCGTCGACACTGAAGCTTTCTTT. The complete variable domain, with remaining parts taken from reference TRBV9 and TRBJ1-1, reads DSGVTQTPKHLITATGQRVTLRCSPRSGDLSVYWYQQSLDQGLQFLIQYYNGEERAKGNILERFSAQQFPDLHSELNLSSLELGDSALYFCASSGRQGSVDTEAFFGQGTRLTVV.

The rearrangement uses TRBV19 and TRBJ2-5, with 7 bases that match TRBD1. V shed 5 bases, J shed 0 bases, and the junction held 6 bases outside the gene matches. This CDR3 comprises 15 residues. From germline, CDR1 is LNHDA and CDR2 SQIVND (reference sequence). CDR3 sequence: CASSFSDRDQETQYF. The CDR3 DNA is TGTGCCAGTAGTTTTAGCGACAGGGACCAAGAGACCCAGTACTTC.

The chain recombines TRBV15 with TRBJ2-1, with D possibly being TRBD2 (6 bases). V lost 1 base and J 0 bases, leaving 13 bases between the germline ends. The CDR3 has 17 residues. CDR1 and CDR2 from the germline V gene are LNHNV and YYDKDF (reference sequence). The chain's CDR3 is CATSRAGRLASYNEQFF. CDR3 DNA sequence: TGTGCCACCAGCAGAGCAGGGAGGCTAGCCTCCTACAATGAGCAGTTCTTC.